Each of the 3 T cell receptor beta chains below was sequenced from the same sample in a study of blood T cell repertoires in COVID-19. The repertoire was sequenced with immunoSEQ multiplex PCR; TCRdb's copy has only in-frame clones and lacks some. The table lists 200,000 or so clones, roughly 80% of them singletons. Sequences were obtained from peripheral blood. The receptors were sampled from a woman under 40 with acute or convalescent COVID-19.

The genes are TRBV19 and TRBJ1-5; D unresolved. Germline CDR1 LNHDA, CDR2 SQIVND (reference sequence). There are 13 residues in the CDR3. With 6 bases removed from V and 7 bases from J, the gap between germline ends came to 13 bases. The chain's CDR3 is CASRGEGGQPQHF. The CDR3 DNA reads as TGTGCCAGTAGGGGTGAGGGAGGCCAGCCCCAGCATTTT.

V gene TRBV19 combines with J gene TRBJ2-1, with a tentative D call TRBD2 (6 bases). Trimming shortened V by 4 bases and J by 6 bases, and 13 bases separated the two germline ends. Germline CDR1 reads LNHDA; CDR2 reads SQIVND (reference sequence). The CDR3 has 14 residues. The CDR3 DNA reads as TGTGCCAGTAGTAGGAGGGCCGAAAGCAATGAGCAGTTCTTC. This codes for CASSRRAESNEQFF.

V usage is TRBV6-5 and J usage is TRBJ1-2; 9 nucleotides agree with TRBD1. The J segment lost 4 bases and the V segment lost 5 bases, leaving 8 bases of the junction unmatched. The germline V gene encodes CDR1 MNHEY and CDR2 SVGAGI. The CDR3 is 15 amino acids. CDR3 DNA: TGTGCCAGCAGTACTCGGGACAGGGAAACCTATGGCTACACCTTC. Its translation: CASSTRDRETYGYTF.